The entry below describes one T cell receptor (beta chain). The PCR had 60 Vbeta and 13 Jbeta primers. Profiling relied on immunoSEQ multiplex PCR, and the TCRdb table lists in-frame clones only, not all of them. The repertoire consists of roughly 140,000 clones, with around 82% occurring once and the leading ten covering about 6.5%. The data stem from a study of cytomegalovirus exposure and HLA in healthy donors. The TCR was taken from a man between 40 and 49 years old in good health and CMV-seropositive. The sample comprised PBMCs.

CDR3 protein: CASSPLARPTYGYTF. The DNA for the CDR3 is TGCGCCAGCAGCCCCCTTGCCAGGCCTACTTATGGCTACACCTTC. The rearrangement joins TRBV4-1 to TRBJ1-2, with D unresolved. The V gene's germline CDR1 is MGHRA and CDR2 YSYEKL. Trimming stripped 4 bases from V and 5 bases from J, with 17 bases between. This CDR3 has 15 residues.